The 11 T cell receptor beta chains presented below share a single source sample, sequenced in a study of blood T cell repertoires in COVID-19. The table came from immunoSEQ multiplex PCR; TCRdb's copy has only in-frame clones and leaves some out. The table has approximately 300,000 clones, around 85% seen once. Sequenced sample: PBMCs or T cells enriched from blood (not recorded which). The receptors shown here come from a woman between 25 and 40 years old who had been exposed to COVID-19.

The V and J genes are TRBV30 and TRBJ1-5; D not resolved. Germline V gene lookup returns CDR1 GTSNPN and CDR2 SVGIG (reference sequence). V lost 0 bases, J lost 5 bases, and 11 bases lay in between. CDR3 size: 14 residues. For the CDR3, the DNA is TGTGCCTGGAGTGTTCAAACAGCTTATCAGCCCCAGCATTTT. Its protein is CAWSVQTAYQPQHF.

The chain combines TRBV6-5 with TRBJ2-7, with 8 bases fitting TRBD2. Trimming removed 10 bases from V and 3 bases from J; junction bases left unmatched: 11. The germline V gene encodes CDR1 MNHEY and CDR2 SVGAGI. The CDR3 length is 14 residues. The CDR3 reads CATARAGGIYEQYF. The CDR3 region has the DNA TGTGCCACCGCCCGGGCGGGAGGAATCTACGAGCAGTACTTC.

This sequence joins TRBV2 and TRBJ1-2, with 7 bases aligning to TRBD1. The CDR3 loop spans 15 amino acids. CDR1 and CDR2 (germline): SNHLY, FYNNEI. V dropped 0 bases and J dropped 8; count of bases not matched to a gene: 9. The CDR3 protein is CASSEASGGLGGYTF. The CDR3 coding sequence is TGTGCCAGCAGTGAAGCTTCAGGGGGATTGGGGGGCTACACCTTC.

This chain uses TRBV19 with TRBJ1-3; D call uncertain. Looked up from germline, CDR1 is LNHDA and CDR2 is SQIVND (reference sequence). There are 16 residues in the CDR3. Trimming shortened V by 3 bases and J by 0 bases, and 12 bases separated the two germline ends. In DNA form, the CDR3 reads TGTGCCAGTAGTATTGGTGAGCGGATCTCTGGAAACACCATATATTTT. Protein: CASSIGERISGNTIYF.

The chain joins TRBV7-9 to TRBJ2-1, with TRBD1 identical over 11 bases. The CDR3 runs to 16 residues. V dropped 6 bases and J dropped 5; count of bases not matched to a gene: 9. Germline V gene sequence: CDR1 SEHNR, CDR2 FQNEAQ (reference sequence). The CDR3 nucleotides are TGTGCCAGCAGTTCCTCAGGACAGGGGGCACACAATGAGCAGTTCTTC. Translating it yields CASSSSGQGAHNEQFF.

CDR3 DNA sequence: TGTGCCAGCAGCGAAGAGGGGGCGTCCGGAATCCTCAATGAGCAGTTCTTC. Its protein is CASSEEGASGILNEQFF. The chain carries TRBV9 and TRBJ2-1, with 7 bases lining up with TRBD1. The germline V gene encodes CDR1 SGDLS and CDR2 YYNGEE. The CDR3 loop spans 17 amino acids. Unmatched junction bases numbered 15, after V lost 3 bases and J lost 6 bases.

This clone showed up just a few times. The J gene is TRBJ2-6, the V gene TRBV3-1 (or the pseudogene TRBV3-2); D may be TRBD1 (5 bases). The CDR3 covers 15 residues. Per the germline V gene, CDR1 is LGHDT and CDR2 is YNNKEL (reference sequence). Deletions cut 0 bases from V and 6 bases from J, with 9 bases between. The chain's CDR3 is CASSQDSRAANVLTF. The CDR3 DNA follows: TGTGCCAGCAGCCAAGATTCCAGGGCGGCCAACGTCCTGACTTTC.

This sequence joins TRBV2 and TRBJ1-2, with 7 bases lining up with TRBD1. The CDR3 covers 12 residues. V trimming: 9 bases; J trimming: 7 bases; junction bases outside the gene matches: 8. Germline V CDR1 and CDR2: SNHLY, FYNNEI. The CDR3 loop is CASTTGLAGYTF. As DNA, the CDR3 is TGTGCCAGTACGACAGGGCTGGCTGGCTACACCTTC.

Regarding this clone: Germline is not matched at one junction end, which may reflect a read error. The CDR3 sequence: CASSLVRLAGGQETQYF. CDR3 DNA: TGTGCTAGCAGCTTAGTTCGACTAGCGGGAGGGCAAGAGACCCAGTACTTC. The chain recombines TRBV7-7 with TRBJ2-5; 14 bases match TRBD2. The germline V gene encodes CDR1 SSHAT and CDR2 FNYEAQ (reference sequence). This CDR3 region has 17 residues.

The gene calls are TRBV6-6 and TRBJ2-7, with 9 bases fitting TRBD1. With 2 bases clipped from V and 5 bases from J, the junction kept 10 bases outside the gene matches. The germline gives CDR1 MNHNY, CDR2 SVGAGI (reference sequence). The CDR3 extends over 16 amino acids. CDR3 DNA sequence: TGTGCCAGCAGTTACATGATCTCGGGACAGGGCCACGAGCAGTACTTC. Encoded protein: CASSYMISGQGHEQYF.

The chain couples TRBV18 to TRBJ2-1; the match to TRBD1 covers 9 bases. The ends lost 2 bases at V and 9 bases at J; junction bases unmatched: 11. The CDR3 loop spans 16 amino acids. Per germline, CDR1 KGHSH and CDR2 LQKENI. The CDR3 coding sequence is TGTGCCAGCTCACCAGAGTTGGGACAGGGACACGGTGAGCAGTTCTTC. Translating gives CASSPELGQGHGEQFF.